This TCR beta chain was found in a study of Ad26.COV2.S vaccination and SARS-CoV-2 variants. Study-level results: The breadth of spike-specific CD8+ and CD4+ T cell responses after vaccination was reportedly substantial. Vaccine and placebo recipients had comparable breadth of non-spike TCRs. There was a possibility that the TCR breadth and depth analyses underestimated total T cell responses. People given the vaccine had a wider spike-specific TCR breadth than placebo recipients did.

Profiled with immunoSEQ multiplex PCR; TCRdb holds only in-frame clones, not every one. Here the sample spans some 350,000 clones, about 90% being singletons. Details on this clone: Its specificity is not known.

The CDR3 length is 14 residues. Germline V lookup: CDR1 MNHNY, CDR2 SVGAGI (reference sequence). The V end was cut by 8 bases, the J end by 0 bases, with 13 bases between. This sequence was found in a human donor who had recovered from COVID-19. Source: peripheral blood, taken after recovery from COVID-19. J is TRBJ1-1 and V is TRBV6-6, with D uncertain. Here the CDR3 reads CASYESWMNTEAFF. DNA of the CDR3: TGTGCCAGCTATGAGTCGTGGATGAACACTGAAGCTTTCTTT.